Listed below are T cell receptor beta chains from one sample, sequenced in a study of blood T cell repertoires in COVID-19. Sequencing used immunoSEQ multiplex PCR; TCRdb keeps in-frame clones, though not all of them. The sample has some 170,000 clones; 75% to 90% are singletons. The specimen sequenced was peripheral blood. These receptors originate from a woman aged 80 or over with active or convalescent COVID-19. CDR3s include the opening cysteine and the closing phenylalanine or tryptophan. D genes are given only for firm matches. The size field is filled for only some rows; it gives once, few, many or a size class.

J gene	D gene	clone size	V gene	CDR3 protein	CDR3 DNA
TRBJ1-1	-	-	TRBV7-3	CASSLTSLGKAEAFF	TGTGCCAGCAGCTTAACCTCCCTCGGGAAGGCTGAAGCTTTCTTT
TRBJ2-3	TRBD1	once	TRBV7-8	CASRPGQITDTQYF	TGTGCCAGCAGGCCGGGACAGATCACAGATACGCAGTATTTT
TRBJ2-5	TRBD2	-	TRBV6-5	CASSSTSGAPLETQYF	TGTGCCAGCAGTTCGACTAGCGGGGCCCCCCTAGAGACCCAGTACTTC
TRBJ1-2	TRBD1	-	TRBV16	CASSQGGQQGNYGYTF	TGTGCCAGCAGCCAAGGGGGACAGCAGGGAAACTATGGCTACACCTTC
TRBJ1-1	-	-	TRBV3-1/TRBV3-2	CASSPFSRVSTEAFF	TGTGCCAGCAGCCCCTTTTCCAGGGTGTCCACTGAAGCTTTCTTT
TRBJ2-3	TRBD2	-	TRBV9	CASSASGLASDTQYF	TGTGCCAGCAGCGCCTCGGGACTAGCGTCAGATACGCAGTATTTT
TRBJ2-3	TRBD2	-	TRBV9	CASSVGGGPGSADTQYF	TGTGCCAGCAGCGTAGGCGGGGGGCCGGGGTCCGCAGATACGCAGTATTTT
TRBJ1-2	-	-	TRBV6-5	CASSYGADSINYGYTF	TGTGCCAGCAGTTACGGGGCGGATTCCATCAACTATGGCTACACCTTC
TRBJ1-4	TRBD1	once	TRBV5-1	CASSLGSAGFGQVEKLFF	TGCGCCAGCAGCTTGGGATCGGCAGGGTTTGGACAGGTAGAAAAACTGTTTTTT
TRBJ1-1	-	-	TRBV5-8	CASSLQFNTEAFF	TGTGCCAGCAGCTTGCAGTTTAACACTGAAGCTTTCTTT
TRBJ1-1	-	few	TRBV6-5	CASSYAQGRAEAFF	TGTGCCAGCAGTTACGCTCAGGGTCGGGCTGAAGCTTTCTTT
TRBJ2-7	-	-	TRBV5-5	CASSQRNQGEQYF	TGTGCCAGCAGCCAAAGAAATCAGGGCGAGCAGTACTTC
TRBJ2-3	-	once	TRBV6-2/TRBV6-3	CASSLRDTTDTQYF	TGTGCCAGCAGTCTCCGGGACACCACAGATACGCAGTATTTT
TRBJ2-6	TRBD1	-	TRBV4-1	CASSQTPRRGQESSGANVLTF	TGCGCCAGCAGCCAAACCCCCCGGCGCGGACAGGAGAGCTCTGGGGCCAACGTCCTGACTTTC
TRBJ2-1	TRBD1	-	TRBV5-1	CASSPGQGAGNEQFF	TGCGCCAGCAGCCCTGGACAGGGGGCGGGAAATGAGCAGTTCTTC
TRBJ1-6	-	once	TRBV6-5	CASRGGNSPLHF	TGTGCCAGCAGAGGGGGTAATTCACCCCTCCACTTT
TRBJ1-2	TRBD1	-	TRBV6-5	CASGRTGAYGYTF	TGTGCCAGCGGCCGTACAGGGGCCTATGGCTACACCTTC
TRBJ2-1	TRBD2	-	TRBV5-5	CASSSRAGGTRNEQFF	TGTGCCAGCAGCTCAAGAGCGGGGGGGACTCGAAATGAGCAGTTCTTC